The clone carrying this T cell receptor (beta chain) has at least ten counts. Antigen: not known. This sample stems from a study of regulatory T cells in long-lasting Graves disease. Study-wide results and limits: Persistent disease was associated with favored TRBV28 usage and with favored use of TRBJ1-2 and TRBJ2-5.

Germline loops: CDR1 LNHDA, CDR2 SQIVND (reference sequence). The CDR3 covers 14 residues. V shed 6 bases and J 3 bases; nucleotides not matched to a gene: 7. The sample's time point: newly diagnosed GD, antithyroid drugs for less than 3 months. Scientists built the TCR library using RNA that was extracted from PBMCs. To make TCR beta libraries, researchers used iRepertoire HTBI primers and Arm-PCR of CDR3 regions. TCRdb reanalysed the multiplex PCR reads using MiXCR and keeps one entry per CDR3 protein. The sample contains about 620,000 distinct CDR3 sequences, less than 20% of which appear only once. These sequences were also reported in another study, on T cells in Graves' hyperthyroidism and ophthalmopathy. That paper notes: Hyperthyroidism had been newly diagnosed in patients aged 18 to 65, and its duration was under 2 months. The HTBI primer set served for first-round RT-PCR of the TCR CDR3. Researchers found most expanded thyroid clonotypes above 0.001 in blood as well.

The sample was peripheral blood mononuclear cells (PBMCs), taken at new diagnosis, from a patient treated with antithyroid drugs. The chain joins TRBV19 to TRBJ1-1; 7 bases fit TRBD1. This TCR was recovered from a woman aged 25-40 years with Graves disease. The CDR3 bases are TGTGCCAGTAGGCGTGACAGGGATGACACTGAAGCTTTCTTT. Translated, it gives CASRRDRDDTEAFF.